One sample yielded the 9 T cell receptor beta chains listed below, sequenced in a study of T cell responses to AZD1222 COVID-19 vaccine. TCRdb's copy holds only in-frame clones and misses some; the assay was immunoSEQ multiplex PCR. The table includes around 110,000 clones, roughly nine tenths detected once. The source material was peripheral blood, sampled on day 0 of AZD1222 vaccination. Receptors originate from an adult in good health.

The rearrangement uses TRBV19 and TRBJ2-3, with D possibly being TRBD2 (5 bases). Germline CDR1 and CDR2: LNHDA and SQIVND (reference sequence). Trimming left V 3 bases short and J 6 bases short, with 10 bases between. The CDR3 covers 13 residues. The CDR3 region is CASSMRPGDTQYF. CDR3 sequence (DNA): TGTGCCAGTAGTATGAGACCGGGGGATACGCAGTATTTT.

V usage is TRBV10-3 and J usage is TRBJ2-7, with D perhaps matching TRBD2 (6 bases). Deletions cut 5 bases from V and 0 bases from J, with 11 bases between. Germline V gene data show CDR1 as ENHRY and CDR2 as SYGVKD. The CDR3 is 14 residues long. CDR3: CAISLAVHSYEQYF. The DNA of the CDR3 is TGTGCCATCAGTTTAGCGGTACACTCCTACGAGCAGTACTTC.

This clone was observed a single time. This chain joins TRBV7-2 and TRBJ1-1, with D uncertain. V was trimmed by 3 bases and J by 1 base, leaving 6 bases between them. Germline CDR1 reads SGHTA; CDR2 reads FQGNSA. The CDR3 loop spans 13 amino acids. The chain's CDR3 is CASSLNRNTEAFF. As DNA, the CDR3 is TGTGCCAGCAGCTTGAATCGGAACACTGAAGCTTTCTTT.

J is TRBJ1-1 and V is TRBV5-6; 9 positions match TRBD1. This CDR3 region has 15 residues. The V gene's germline CDR1 is SGHDT and CDR2 YYEEEE. With V trimmed by 2 bases and J by 1 base, 3 bases remained unmatched. The CDR3 DNA sequence: TGTGCCAGCAGCTTAGGGGACAGGGAGAACACTGAAGCTTTCTTT. Protein product: CASSLGDRENTEAFF. The entire variable domain, with the rest obtained from reference TRBV5-6 and TRBJ1-1, is as follows: DAGVTQSPTHLIKTRGQQVTLRCSPKSGHDTVSWYQQALGQGPQFIFQYYEEEERQRGNFPDRFSGHQFPNYSSELNVNALLLGDSALYLCASSLGDRENTEAFFGQGTRLTVV.

V usage is TRBV10-2 and J usage is TRBJ1-5, with D possibly TRBD1 on 5 matching bases. The V and J ends lost 3 bases and 8 bases respectively, with 11 bases between them. Germline V gives CDR1 WSHSY, CDR2 SAAADI. The CDR3 runs to 13 residues. CDR3 protein: CASSEGVKEPQHF. CDR3 bases: TGCGCCAGCAGTGAAGGGGTGAAGGAGCCCCAGCATTTT.

This clone has a handful of counts. The chain carries TRBV7-2 and TRBJ2-7; 9 nucleotides align to TRBD1. The ends lost 4 bases at V and 7 bases at J; junction bases unmatched: 5. The CDR3 spans 13 residues. The germline V gene encodes CDR1 SGHTA and CDR2 FQGNSA. This CDR3 reads CASSSGQGQEQYF. In DNA form, the CDR3 reads TGTGCCAGCAGCTCTGGACAGGGGCAAGAGCAGTACTTC.

J is TRBJ2-5 and V is TRBV18; D is ambiguous. The CDR3 has 12 amino acids. Germline assignment: CDR1 KGHSH and CDR2 LQKENI. V was clipped by 3 bases and J by 6 bases, with 8 bases between them. This CDR3 is CASSPGQKTQYF. CDR3 in DNA: TGTGCCAGCTCACCGGGCCAGAAGACCCAGTACTTC.

CDR3 residues: CASSLGATVFEKLFF. In nucleotides, the CDR3 is TGCGCCAGCAGCTTGGGGGCGACAGTATTCGAAAAACTGTTTTTT. The rearrangement uses TRBV5-1 and TRBJ1-4, with TRBD1 as a possible D gene (5 bases). The CDR3 extends over 15 amino acids. Looked up from germline, CDR1 is SGHRS and CDR2 is YFSETQ. V shed 0 bases and J shed 8 bases, with 14 bases lying between them.

A remark on this clone: Additional DNA sequences in this sample encode the identical CDR3. This chain joins TRBV5-1 and TRBJ1-5, with D hard to call. Germline-derived CDR1 and CDR2 are SGHRS and YFSETQ. The V end was cut by 0 bases, the J end by 0 bases, with 1 base between. The CDR3 has 13 amino acids. DNA for the CDR3: TGCGCCAGCAGCTTGGATAGCAATCAGCCCCAGCATTTT. It codes for CASSLDSNQPQHF.